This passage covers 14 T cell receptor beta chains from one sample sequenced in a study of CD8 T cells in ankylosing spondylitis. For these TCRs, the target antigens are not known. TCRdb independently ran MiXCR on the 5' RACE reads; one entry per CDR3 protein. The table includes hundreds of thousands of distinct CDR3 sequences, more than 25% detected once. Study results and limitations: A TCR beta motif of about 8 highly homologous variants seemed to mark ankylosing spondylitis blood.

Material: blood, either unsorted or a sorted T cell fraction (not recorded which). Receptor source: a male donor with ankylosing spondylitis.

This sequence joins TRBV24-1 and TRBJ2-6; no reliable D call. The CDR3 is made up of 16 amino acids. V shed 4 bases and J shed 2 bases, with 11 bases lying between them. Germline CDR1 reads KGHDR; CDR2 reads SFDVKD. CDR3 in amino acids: CATSDPSVTGANVLTF. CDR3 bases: TGTGCCACCAGTGACCCATCCGTAACTGGGGCCAACGTCCTGACTTTC.

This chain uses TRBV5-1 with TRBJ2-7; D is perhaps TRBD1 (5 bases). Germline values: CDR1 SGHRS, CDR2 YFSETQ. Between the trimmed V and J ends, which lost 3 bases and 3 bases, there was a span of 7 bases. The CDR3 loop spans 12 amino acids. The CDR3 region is CASSSRDYEQYF. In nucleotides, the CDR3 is TGCGCCAGCAGCTCCAGGGACTACGAGCAGTACTTC. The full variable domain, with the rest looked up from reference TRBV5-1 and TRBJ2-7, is KAGVTQTPRYLIKTRGQQVTLSCSPISGHRSVSWYQQTPGQGLQFLFEYFSETQRNKGNFPGRFSGRQFSNSRSEMNVSTLELGDSALYLCASSSRDYEQYFGPGTRLTVT.

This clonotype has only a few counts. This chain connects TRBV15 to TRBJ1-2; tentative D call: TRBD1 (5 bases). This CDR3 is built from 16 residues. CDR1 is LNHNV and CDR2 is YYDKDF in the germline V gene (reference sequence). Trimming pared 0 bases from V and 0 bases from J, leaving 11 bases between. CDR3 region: CATSRDLDKANYGYTF. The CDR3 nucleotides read TGTGCCACCAGCAGAGATCTGGACAAAGCTAACTATGGCTACACCTTC. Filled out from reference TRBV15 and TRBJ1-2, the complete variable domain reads DAMVIQNPRYQVTQFGKPVTLSCSQTLNHNVMYWYQQKSSQAPKLLFHYYDKDFNNEADTPDNFQSRRPNTSFCFLDIRSPGLGDTAMYLCATSRDLDKANYGYTFGSGTRLTVV.

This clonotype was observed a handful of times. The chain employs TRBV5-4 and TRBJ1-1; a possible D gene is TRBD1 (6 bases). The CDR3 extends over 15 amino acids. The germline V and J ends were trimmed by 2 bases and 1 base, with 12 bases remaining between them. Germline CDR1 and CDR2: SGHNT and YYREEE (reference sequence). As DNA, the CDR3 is TGTGCCAGCAGCTTAAAAAGCAGGGGGAACACTGAAGCTTTCTTT. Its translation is CASSLKSRGNTEAFF.

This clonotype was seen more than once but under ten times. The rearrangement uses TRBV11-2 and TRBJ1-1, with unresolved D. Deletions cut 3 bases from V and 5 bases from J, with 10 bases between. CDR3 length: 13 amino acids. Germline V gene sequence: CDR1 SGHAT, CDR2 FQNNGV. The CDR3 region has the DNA TGTGCCAGCAGCTTCCTCTCCCGAACTGAAGCTTTCTTT. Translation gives CASSFLSRTEAFF.

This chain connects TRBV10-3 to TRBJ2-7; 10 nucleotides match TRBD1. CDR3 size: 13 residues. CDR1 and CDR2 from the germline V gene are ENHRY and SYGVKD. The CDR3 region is CTTGTGDSYEQYV. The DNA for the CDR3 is TGTACCACGGGGACAGGGGACTCCTACGAGCAGTACGTC.

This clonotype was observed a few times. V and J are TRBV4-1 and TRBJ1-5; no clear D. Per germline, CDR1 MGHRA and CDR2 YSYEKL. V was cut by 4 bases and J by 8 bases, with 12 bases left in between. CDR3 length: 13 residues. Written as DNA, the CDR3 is TGCGCCAGCAGCCCCCGATTTTTAGAGCCCCAGCATTTT. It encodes CASSPRFLEPQHF.

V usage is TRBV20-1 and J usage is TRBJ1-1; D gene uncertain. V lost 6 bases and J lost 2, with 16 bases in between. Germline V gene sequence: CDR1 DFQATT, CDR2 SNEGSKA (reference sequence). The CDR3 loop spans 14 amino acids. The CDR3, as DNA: TGCAGTGCCGACAACCGAGTACTAAACACTGAAGCTTTCTTT. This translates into CSADNRVLNTEAFF.

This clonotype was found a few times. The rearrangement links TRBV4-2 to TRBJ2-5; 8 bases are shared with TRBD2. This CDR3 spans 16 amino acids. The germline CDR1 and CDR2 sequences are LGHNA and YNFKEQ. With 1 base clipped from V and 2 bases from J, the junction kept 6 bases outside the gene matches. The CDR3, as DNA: TGTGCCAGCAGCCAAGGGGGTAGCGGGACACAAGAGACCCAGTACTTC. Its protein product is CASSQGGSGTQETQYF.

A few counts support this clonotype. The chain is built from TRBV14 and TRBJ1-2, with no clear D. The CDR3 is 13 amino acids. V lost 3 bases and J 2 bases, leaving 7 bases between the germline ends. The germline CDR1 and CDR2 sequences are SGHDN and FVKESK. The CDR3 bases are TGTGCCAGCAGCCACGAACGGAACTATGGCTACACCTTC. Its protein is CASSHERNYGYTF.

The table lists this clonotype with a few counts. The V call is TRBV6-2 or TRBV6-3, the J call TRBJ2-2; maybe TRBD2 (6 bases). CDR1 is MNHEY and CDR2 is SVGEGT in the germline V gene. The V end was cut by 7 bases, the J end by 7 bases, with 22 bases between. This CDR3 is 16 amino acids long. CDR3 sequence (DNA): TGTGCCAGCACCCTCCTACTAGCCGGGGTGGGCGGGGAGCTGTTTTTT. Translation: CASTLLLAGVGGELFF.

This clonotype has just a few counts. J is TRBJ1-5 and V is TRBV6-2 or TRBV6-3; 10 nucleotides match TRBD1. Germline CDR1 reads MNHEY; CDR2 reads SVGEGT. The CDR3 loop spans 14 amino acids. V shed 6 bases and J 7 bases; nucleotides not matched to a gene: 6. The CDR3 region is CASRDRQGAQPQHF. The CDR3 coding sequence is TGTGCCAGCAGGGACAGACAGGGGGCCCAGCCCCAGCATTTT.

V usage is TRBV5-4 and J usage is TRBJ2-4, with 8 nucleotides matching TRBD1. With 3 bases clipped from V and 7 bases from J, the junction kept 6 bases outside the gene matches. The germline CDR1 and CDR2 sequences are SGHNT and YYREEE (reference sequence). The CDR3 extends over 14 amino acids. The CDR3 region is CASSSGQGGNIQYF. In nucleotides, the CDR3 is TGTGCCAGCAGCTCCGGACAGGGCGGGAACATTCAGTACTTC.

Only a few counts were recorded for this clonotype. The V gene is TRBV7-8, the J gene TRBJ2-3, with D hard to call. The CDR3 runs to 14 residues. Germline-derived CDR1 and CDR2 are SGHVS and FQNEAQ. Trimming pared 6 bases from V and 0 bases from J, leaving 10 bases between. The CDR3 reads CASSSGFSTDTQYF. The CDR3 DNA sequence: TGTGCCAGCAGTTCGGGCTTTAGCACAGATACGCAGTATTTT.